This TCR beta chain stems from a study of control samples from healthy donors and cancer patients. The repertoire was sequenced with immunoSEQ multiplex PCR; TCRdb's copy has only in-frame clones and lacks some. Altogether under 85,000 clones are present, around 80% being singletons, with the ten largest covering about 9.9%. CDR1 and CDR2 (germline): SGHNT, YYREEE (reference sequence). This CDR3 comprises 15 residues. V was pared by 4 bases and J by 6 bases, with 5 bases of the junction left unmatched. The chain joins TRBV5-4 to TRBJ1-4; 11 bases fit TRBD1. The specimen sequenced was PBMCs. The TCR originated in a man aged 55 to 69 with head and neck cancer. In DNA form, the CDR3 reads TGTGCCAGCAGCAGGGACAGGGGGATAGATGAAAAACTGTTTTTT. Translation gives CASSRDRGIDEKLFF.